Below are 12 T cell receptor beta chains sequenced from a single sample in a study of beta chain features in type 1 diabetes. Study observations and caveats: Moderate but significant shortening of TCRB CDR3s was recorded in all four CD4+ subsets from Type 1 diabetes patients.

What was sequenced were expressed TCRB transcripts, since all of the isolated RNA had been reverse transcribed. Data came from immunoSEQ multiplex PCR; TCRdb stores just in-frame clones and leaves some out. The top ten clones hold about 0.11% of a sample with 600,000 or so clones, approximately 13% of them seen once. These receptors lack a known antigen. Material: naive CD4+ T cells from blood. Receptor source: a young man with type 1 diabetes.

This clone was picked up a small number of times. This chain joins TRBV27 and TRBJ1-2; D ambiguous. V was pared by 4 bases and J by 7 bases, with 19 bases between. This CDR3 has 15 amino acids. From germline, CDR1 is MNHEY and CDR2 SMNVEV (reference sequence). Written as DNA, the CDR3 is TGTGCCAGCAGTTCGTTTAGTTTAAGGCCGGTTGGCTACACCTTC. Protein: CASSSFSLRPVGYTF.

The chain is built from TRBV5-4 and TRBJ1-2; D is uncertain. The length of the CDR3 is 14 residues. V was trimmed by 5 bases and J by 4 bases, leaving 15 bases between them. Germline V gene sequence: CDR1 SGHNT, CDR2 YYREEE (reference sequence). The CDR3 nucleotides read TGTGCCAGCAGTTATTACACTCCGGGCTATGGCTACACCTTC. This translates into CASSYYTPGYGYTF.

This clone was observed a few times. The chain joins TRBV11-2 to TRBJ2-3; 8 positions agree with TRBD2. The germline CDR1 and CDR2 sequences are SGHAT and FQNNGV. CDR3 size: 14 residues. V lost 5 bases, J lost 3 bases, and 4 bases stayed unmatched. The CDR3: CASSQVAGTDTQYF. CDR3 nucleotides: TGTGCCAGCAGCCAGGTAGCGGGGACAGATACGCAGTATTTT.

The chain employs TRBV9 and TRBJ2-1; tentatively, D is TRBD2 (5 bases). CDR3 length: 12 amino acids. V dropped 3 bases and J dropped 16 bases, with 17 bases sitting between them. Per germline, CDR1 SGDLS and CDR2 YYNGEE. The CDR3 protein is CASSADYTSFFF. The CDR3 bases are TGTGCCAGCAGCGCCGACTACACGAGCTTCTTCTTC.

This clone occurred many times. The chain uses TRBV28 and TRBJ2-1; TRBD1 agrees at 11 bases. The V gene end was trimmed by 8 bases and the J gene end by 1 base; junction bases not matched to a gene: 1. CDR3 length: 14 amino acids. Germline V CDR1 and CDR2: MDHEN, SYDVKM. The CDR3: CASGTGGSYNEQFF. In nucleotides, the CDR3 is TGTGCCAGCGGGACAGGGGGGTCCTACAATGAGCAGTTCTTC. Based on the CDR3 plus reference TRBV28 and TRBJ2-1, the full variable domain is DVKVTQSSRYLVKRTGEKVFLECVQDMDHENMFWYRQDPGLGLRLIYFSYDVKMKEKGDIPEGYSVSREKKERFSLILESASTNQTSMYLCASGTGGSYNEQFFGPGTRLTVL.

There are a few counts of this clone. This chain connects TRBV6-5 to TRBJ1-1; weak D call: TRBD1 (6 bases). CDR1 is MNHEY, CDR2 SVGAGI, per germline. The CDR3 has 16 residues. V shed 0 bases and J shed 4 bases, with 15 bases lying between them. In DNA, the CDR3 is TGTGCCAGCAGTTACTCGATCGGGGGGCGAGGCACTGAAGCTTTCTTT. It is translated as CASSYSIGGRGTEAFF.

The CDR3 bases are TGTGCCAGCTCACCTAAAATGACTAGCGGGGGACAAGAGACCCAGTACTTC. Translated: CASSPKMTSGGQETQYF. The chain uses TRBV18 and TRBJ2-5; 12 nucleotides align to TRBD2. V was pared by 3 bases and J by 2 bases, with 7 bases of the junction left unmatched. The CDR3 spans 17 residues. CDR1 and CDR2 from the germline V gene are KGHSH and LQKENI.

In its sample, this clone was seen a few times. This rearrangement joins TRBV5-1 to TRBJ2-6, with TRBD1 identical over 9 bases. The length of the CDR3 is 21 residues. Unmatched junction bases numbered 19, after V lost 4 bases and J lost 2 bases. Germline CDR1 reads SGHRS; CDR2 reads YFSETQ. The CDR3 here is CASSEDRGFGTGAAGANVLTF. The CDR3 DNA is TGCGCCAGCAGCGAGGACAGGGGTTTTGGGACCGGTGCGGCTGGGGCCAACGTCCTGACTTTC. Based on the CDR3 plus reference TRBV5-1 and TRBJ2-6, the full variable domain is KAGVTQTPRYLIKTRGQQVTLSCSPISGHRSVSWYQQTPGQGLQFLFEYFSETQRNKGNFPGRFSGRQFSNSRSEMNVSTLELGDSALYLCASSEDRGFGTGAAGANVLTFGAGSRLTVL.

This clone appeared a few times. The chain combines TRBV29-1 with TRBJ1-5, with a weak D call TRBD1 (5 bases). V shed 4 bases and J shed 6 bases, with 13 bases lying between them. CDR3 size: 13 residues. In germline, CDR1 is SQVTM, CDR2 ANQGSEA. CDR3 loop: CSVAGTRSQPQHF. CDR3 sequence (DNA): TGCAGCGTTGCCGGGACTAGAAGTCAGCCCCAGCATTTT.

This clone showed up just a few times. CDR3 protein: CALSTGELFF. The CDR3 nucleotides are TGTGCCTTGTCCACCGGGGAGCTGTTTTTT. The chain is built from TRBV30 and TRBJ2-2, with D hard to call. Trimming removed 7 bases from V and 4 bases from J, with 4 bases in between. The CDR3 runs 10 residues. Germline V gene lookup returns CDR1 GTSNPN and CDR2 SVGIG (reference sequence). Looking up the rest from reference TRBV30 and TRBJ2-2 gives the full variable domain: SQTIHQWPATLVQPVGSPLSLECTVEGTSNPNLYWYRQAAGRGLQLLFYSVGIGQISSEVPQNLSASRPQDRQFILSSKKLLLSDSGFYLCALSTGELFFGEGSRLTVL.

This clone was observed a few times. V usage is TRBV25-1 and J usage is TRBJ2-5; D not resolved. The J call is in doubt because the DNA end fits TRBJ2-7 better. In germline, CDR1 is MGHDK, CDR2 SYGVNS. The CDR3 is 11 residues long. The CDR3 is CASSEYHEQYF. The CDR3 nucleotides are TGTGCCAGCAGTGAATATCACGAGCAGTACTTC.

A few counts support this clone. The V gene is TRBV4-1, the J gene TRBJ1-5, with 7 bases identical to TRBD1. J lost 6 bases, V lost 3 bases, and 8 bases had no gene match. This CDR3 is built from 15 residues. The V gene's germline CDR1 is MGHRA and CDR2 YSYEKL. In DNA, the CDR3 is TGCGCCAGCAGCCACCCGGACAGGAAAGTTCAGCCCCAGCATTTT. Its translation: CASSHPDRKVQPQHF.